This T cell receptor (beta chain) comes out of a study of neurological immune-mediated disorders. Described time point: longitudinal time-point 1 (baseline). This CDR3 has 14 amino acids. The V end lost 0 bases, the J end lost 6 bases, and 11 bases lay between the germline ends. Per the germline V gene, CDR1 is SGHTA and CDR2 is FQGNSA. This clonotype was recorded at least ten times. Via MiXCR, TCRdb re-called the 5' RACE reads, giving one row per CDR3 protein. In the table there are fewer than 55,000 distinct CDR3 sequences, less than 12% of which are singletons. J is TRBJ1-1 and V is TRBV7-2, with D possibly being TRBD1 (5 bases). Material: PBMCs. The TCR originated in a woman aged 40 to 50 in good health. CDR3 bases: TGTGCCAGCAGCTTAGCAGGGGTGAGCGCTGAAGCTTTCTTT. Its protein is CASSLAGVSAEAFF.